A single sample gave rise to the 2 T cell receptor beta chains below, sequenced in a study of blood T cell repertoires in COVID-19. Repertoires were generated with immunoSEQ multiplex PCR, while TCRdb's copy carries only in-frame clones and drops some. This table holds about 50,000 clones, roughly 91% found once. Sequencing was carried out using peripheral blood. The origin of the receptors is a human donor in a cohort sampled during active COVID-19.

This chain links TRBV2 with TRBJ1-1, with D perhaps matching TRBD1 (6 bases). Germline V lookup: CDR1 SNHLY, CDR2 FYNNEI. The CDR3 consists of 14 residues. Trimming took off 7 bases at V and 4 bases at J, with 16 bases between the two ends. CDR3 nucleotide sequence: TGTGCCAGCAATCAGATGGGGGCTGGCACTGAAGCTTTCTTT. Protein sequence: CASNQMGAGTEAFF.

This clone was counted a few times. V is TRBV21-1 and J is TRBJ1-2; TRBD1 reflects the table's D call only, with no check against the DNA. TRBV21-1 is a pseudogene locus. This CDR3 spans 15 amino acids. CDR3 sequence: CASSKDTDRVYGYTF. The CDR3 region has the DNA TGTGCCAGCAGCAAAGATACCGACAGAGTCTATGGCTACACCTTC.